Described below is a single T cell receptor (beta chain) sequence and its context. Its antigen is as yet unknown. This specimen comes from a study of PD-1 blockade in classical Hodgkin lymphoma. Every patient experienced relapse after autologous stem cell transplantation, and brentuximab vedotin exposure varied. The germline CDR1 and CDR2 sequences are SNHLY and FYNNEI. The CDR3 has 16 amino acids. Trimming pared 8 bases from V and 0 bases from J, leaving 16 bases between. Generated by immunoSEQ multiplex PCR, the TCRdb table keeps only in-frame clones and is missing some. This sample has about 86,000 clones, with about 89% found just once. Findings of the study overall: Still unresolved is the cause of the repertoire differences, which may be disease activity or prior therapy. Newly diagnosed and completely responding patients shared comparable baseline diversity.

The chain links TRBV2 to TRBJ2-2, with a tentative D call TRBD2 (5 bases). The sample here was peripheral blood mononuclear cells (PBMCs), taken at baseline. The TCR sequence derives from a human donor with classical Hodgkin lymphoma. The CDR3 loop reads CASRGVDGANTGELFF. The CDR3 DNA is TGTGCCAGCCGAGGAGTTGACGGGGCGAACACCGGGGAGCTGTTTTTT.